A single sample is the source of the 10 T cell receptor beta chains below, sequenced in a study of shared clonotypes between healthy human individuals (dated by TCRdb to the early 2020s). The method was the immunoSEQ multiplex PCR assay. Held by TCRdb, this immuneACCESS table contains in-frame sequences only and omits some clones. Under half of the omission traces to an unresolved V gene where checked; the cause of the rest is unknown. The table for this sample lists about 2.4 million clones; roughly 93% of them were counted only once. The ten largest clones represent 0.36% of the sample. Material for sequencing was naive CD4+ T cells from PBMCs. The meaning of the sample's cell subset or site label: CD45RA+ positively selected. The receptors were gathered from a man aged 18 to 29 in good health. Some clones in this sample may be carry-over from other donors' samples.

J is TRBJ2-3 and V is TRBV7-7; possibly TRBD1 for D (5 bases). The CDR3 length is 14 residues. Germline-derived CDR1 and CDR2 are SSHAT and FNYEAQ (reference sequence). V shed 5 bases and J shed 3 bases, with 12 bases lying between them. The CDR3 loop is CASSLGPGTDTQYF. The CDR3 DNA reads as TGTGCCAGCAGCCTAGGACCAGGGACAGATACGCAGTATTTT.

This chain connects TRBV28 to TRBJ2-5; 14 nucleotides agree with TRBD2. The CDR3 is made up of 15 amino acids. Trimming cost V 6 bases and J 3 bases; bases outside gene matches: 3. Germline CDR1 is MDHEN and CDR2 is SYDVKM. For the CDR3, the DNA is TGTGCCAGCAGCTCGACTAGCGGGGGGGAAGAGACCCAGTACTTC. It translates to CASSSTSGGEETQYF.

This rearrangement joins TRBV6-5 to TRBJ2-7, with no clear D. Between the trimmed V and J ends, which lost 3 bases and 3 bases, there was a span of 12 bases. CDR3 length: 14 amino acids. In germline, CDR1 is MNHEY, CDR2 SVGAGI. The CDR3 region is CASSYSGGVYEQYF. The CDR3 bases are TGTGCCAGCAGTTATTCAGGTGGAGTCTACGAGCAGTACTTC.

The rearrangement joins TRBV5-6 to TRBJ1-5; 8 bases line up with TRBD1. Germline V gene data show CDR1 as SGHDT and CDR2 as YYEEEE. Trimming cost V 8 bases and J 3 bases; bases outside gene matches: 1. The CDR3 extends over 12 amino acids. CDR3 sequence: CARDRDNQPQHF. The DNA of the CDR3 is TGTGCCAGGGACAGGGACAATCAGCCCCAGCATTTT.

The rearrangement uses TRBV27 and TRBJ1-1; D gene unclear. The CDR3 loop spans 16 amino acids. Trimming shortened V by 5 bases and J by 1 base, and 17 bases separated the two germline ends. Looked up from germline, CDR1 is MNHEY and CDR2 is SMNVEV (reference sequence). The CDR3 DNA is TGTGCCAGCAGTCCCTTTCGCGGGGTGGGGAACACTGAAGCTTTCTTT. This gives the protein CASSPFRGVGNTEAFF.

This sequence joins TRBV6-4 and TRBJ1-2, with TRBD1 identical over 10 bases. The CDR3 extends over 19 amino acids. Germline V CDR1 and CDR2: MRHNA, SNTAGT. The V gene end was trimmed by 5 bases and the J gene end by 2 bases; junction bases not matched to a gene: 17. The CDR3 DNA is TGTGCCAGCAGTAAACTGTTTGTGGACAGGGGGGCCCGGAACTATGGCTACACCTTC. Protein sequence: CASSKLFVDRGARNYGYTF.

The rearrangement uses TRBV5-1 and TRBJ1-2; 8 positions match TRBD1. The CDR3 covers 14 residues. The germline gives CDR1 SGHRS, CDR2 YFSETQ. With V trimmed by 4 bases and J by 4 bases, 6 bases remained unmatched. The CDR3 DNA reads TGCGCCAGCAGCCCGATGACAGGGGCCTATGGCTACACCTTC. This encodes CASSPMTGAYGYTF.

This chain uses TRBV19 with TRBJ2-4, with 8 bases that match TRBD1. This CDR3 is built from 16 residues. CDR1 and CDR2 (germline): LNHDA, SQIVND (reference sequence). V shed 5 bases, J shed 0 bases, and the junction held 6 bases outside the gene matches. The CDR3 region is CASSFRDRLAKNIQYF. Written as DNA, the CDR3 is TGTGCCAGTAGTTTCCGGGACAGGTTAGCCAAAAACATTCAGTACTTC.

The gene calls are TRBV19 and TRBJ2-3, with a weak D call TRBD2 (5 bases). This CDR3 region has 12 residues. Germline CDR1 and CDR2: LNHDA and SQIVND (reference sequence). The V end was cut by 6 bases, the J end by 5 bases, with 9 bases between. The CDR3 reads CASSLAGDTQYF. CDR3 DNA: TGTGCCAGTAGCCTTGCGGGAGATACGCAGTATTTT. Variable domain in full (rest from reference TRBV19 and TRBJ2-3): DGGITQSPKYLFRKEGQNVTLSCEQNLNHDAMYWYRQDPGQGLRLIYYSQIVNDFQKGDIAEGYSVSREKKESFPLTVTSAQKNPTAFYLCASSLAGDTQYFGPGTRLTVL.

This chain joins TRBV2 and TRBJ2-1, with D uncertain. The V and J ends lost 5 bases and 0 bases respectively, with 8 bases between them. The CDR3 contains 14 residues. Germline CDR1 is SNHLY and CDR2 is FYNNEI. The CDR3 bases are TGTGCCAGCAGTCCTAATTACTCCTACAATGAGCAGTTCTTC. This codes for CASSPNYSYNEQFF.